The clone carrying this T cell receptor (beta chain) was counted between two and nine times. Per the germline V gene, CDR1 is SNHLY and CDR2 is FYNNEI. The CDR3 spans 17 residues. V lost 6 bases to trimming and J lost 3 bases, with 24 bases between them. Authors' processing steps: Amplification from reference gene primers served as the basis for estimated nucleated cell counts. Assay used: immunoSEQ multiplex PCR; TCRdb lists only in-frame clones, some missing. The DNA was the basis for D and trimming; V, J and clone size are from that table. Among 110,000 to 150,000 clones listed, about 88% were seen once. This sample was taken from a study of blood T cell repertoires in COVID-19. Study information: There were acute and convalescent COVID-19 samples, and they came from the United States, Italy and Spain. PBMCs, B-cell-depleted T cells, or T cells provided the cDNA or gDNA that made up the material.

The TCR was taken from a human donor in a cohort sampled during active COVID-19. The sequencing input was peripheral blood. The chain employs TRBV2 and TRBJ2-7, with D possibly matching TRBD1 (6 bases). The CDR3 DNA sequence: TGTGCCAGCAGGGGCCTGATTGGGCAGGGGTCGGGCTACGAGCAGTACTTC. Translated, it gives CASRGLIGQGSGYEQYF.